These T cell receptor beta chains were read from a single sample in a study of T-cell reconstitution after alpha-beta-depleted transplantation in children. TCRdb recomputed calls from the PCR reads with MiXCR, one row per CDR3 protein. Counted here are around 380,000 distinct CDR3 sequences, 11% occurring once; the ten biggest clones make up approximately 5%. The sample was PBMCs from the stem cell graft donor, taken from the stem cell graft. The receptors here all came from a human donor who donated a stem cell graft to a child with acute myeloid leukemia. Each CDR3 is given with its conserved first and last residue. D genes are given only for firm matches. Only part of the rows carry a size: once, few, many, or a class if the clone is expanded.

v_call	clone_size	j_call	cdr3_length	d_call	cdr3_aa	cdr3_nt
TRBV9	NA	TRBJ1-2	15	NA	CASSLGKELRVGYTF	TGTGCCAGCAGCTTAGGGAAGGAGCTAAGGGTCGGCTACACCTTC
TRBV6-5	few	TRBJ2-1	13	NA	CASSYPGDNEQFF	TGTGCCAGCAGTTACCCCGGCGACAATGAGCAGTTCTTC
TRBV20-1	NA	TRBJ2-3	14	NA	CSAARAAATDTQYF	TGCAGTGCTGCCCGCGCGGCAGCCACAGATACGCAGTATTTT
TRBV5-1	few	TRBJ2-5	12	NA	CASSQEQETQYF	TGCGCCAGCAGCCAGGAGCAAGAGACCCAGTACTTC
TRBV7-2	many	TRBJ2-5	15	TRBD2	CASSFSGGPGETQYF	TGTGCCAGCAGCTTTAGCGGGGGGCCTGGGGAGACCCAGTACTTC
TRBV10-3	many	TRBJ1-2	13	NA	CAISEGQLYGYTF	TGTGCCATCAGTGAGGGACAGCTCTATGGCTACACCTTC
TRBV27	NA	TRBJ1-2	13	NA	CASSLKGFYGYTF	TGTGCCAGCAGTTTAAAAGGGTTTTATGGCTACACCTTC
TRBV7-9	NA	TRBJ2-5	15	TRBD1	CASSPTGLYQETQYF	TGTGCCAGCAGCCCGACAGGGTTGTACCAAGAGACCCAGTACTTC
TRBV5-1	few	TRBJ2-5	17	TRBD2	CASSLLASGRVEETQYF	TGCGCCAGCAGCTTGCTGGCTAGCGGGAGAGTGGAAGAGACCCAGTACTTC
TRBV5-1	many	TRBJ1-1	15	NA	CASSREQGSVTEAFF	TGCGCCAGCAGCCGGGAACAGGGTTCCGTCACTGAAGCTTTCTTT
TRBV11-3	NA	TRBJ2-2	15	NA	CASSPRGQNTGELFF	TGTGCCAGCAGCCCGAGGGGACAGAACACCGGGGAGCTGTTTTTT
TRBV9	few	TRBJ1-4	15	TRBD1	CASSEEGAANEKLFF	TGTGCCAGCAGCGAGGAGGGGGCTGCTAATGAAAAACTGTTTTTT
TRBV29-1	NA	TRBJ2-2	11	NA	CSVDPGRELFF	TGCAGCGTTGACCCGGGGAGGGAGCTGTTTTTT
TRBV3-1	NA	TRBJ2-3	17	TRBD2	CASCQGGAGGVTDTQYF	TGTGCCTCCTGCCAAGGTGGTGCGGGGGGGGTGACAGATACGCAGTATTTT
TRBV6-5	NA	TRBJ2-1	16	NA	CASSDSGTRVYNEQFF	TGTGCCAGCAGTGACTCCGGGACCAGAGTTTACAATGAGCAGTTCTTC
TRBV24-1	NA	TRBJ2-3	13	NA	CATSTAFTDTQYF	TGTGCCACCAGTACAGCCTTCACAGATACGCAGTATTTT
TRBV7-2	many	TRBJ2-1	17	TRBD2	CASSLALAGALYNEQFF	TGTGCCAGCAGCTTAGCTCTAGCGGGGGCCCTCTACAATGAGCAGTTCTTC
TRBV28	few	TRBJ2-2	16	TRBD2	CASSFAAGLNTGELFF	TGTGCCAGCAGTTTTGCAGCGGGACTTAACACCGGGGAGCTGTTTTTT
TRBV4-2	NA	TRBJ2-7	15	NA	CASSQEMTRTYEQYF	TGTGCCAGCAGCCAAGAAATGACTAGGACCTACGAGCAGTACTTC
TRBV20-1	few	TRBJ2-3	14	TRBD1	CSARTGTDTDTQYF	TGCAGTGCTAGGACCGGGACAGACACAGATACGCAGTATTTT
TRBV7-9	few	TRBJ1-4	13	NA	CASSLTVNEKLFF	TGTGCCAGCAGCCTGACAGTTAATGAAAAACTGTTTTTT
TRBV13	few	TRBJ2-3	17	TRBD2	CASSWGLAGYGTDTQYF	TGTGCCAGCAGCTGGGGACTAGCGGGATATGGTACAGATACGCAGTATTTT
TRBV7-9	few	TRBJ2-2	14	NA	CASSLVPGLGELFF	TGTGCCAGCAGCTTAGTTCCAGGACTCGGGGAGCTGTTTTTT
TRBV7-3	NA	TRBJ1-1	14	TRBD1	CASRGTGANTEAFF	TGTGCCAGCAGAGGGACAGGGGCGAACACTGAAGCTTTCTTT
TRBV20-1	many	TRBJ2-6	18	TRBD1	CSAKPGTGIRSGANVLTF	TGCAGTGCTAAACCCGGGACAGGAATCCGCTCTGGGGCCAACGTCCTGACTTTC
TRBV20-1	few	TRBJ2-5	15	NA	CSARDSVASQETQYF	TGCAGTGCTAGAGATTCGGTCGCCAGCCAAGAGACCCAGTACTTC
TRBV6-1	few	TRBJ2-2	15	TRBD2	CASKVSGGAAGELFF	TGTGCCAGCAAAGTGAGCGGGGGGGCGGCCGGGGAGCTGTTTTTT
TRBV25-1	NA	TRBJ2-2	17	TRBD2	CASSEFFLAGGTGELFF	TGTGCCAGCAGTGAATTTTTTCTAGCGGGAGGTACCGGGGAGCTGTTTTTT
TRBV12-3/TRBV12-4	NA	TRBJ1-1	13	NA	CASTRSLDTEAFF	TGTGCCAGCACCCGGTCTCTGGACACTGAAGCTTTCTTT
TRBV5-1	few	TRBJ1-2	17	TRBD1	CASSSLTGGQGARGYTF	TGCGCCAGCAGCTCCCTGACTGGTGGGCAGGGGGCAAGAGGCTACACCTTC
TRBV20-1	few	TRBJ1-2	10	NA	CSAIAGGYTF	TGCAGTGCTATTGCGGGAGGCTACACCTTC
TRBV13	NA	TRBJ2-5	14	TRBD1	CASSLGTGSETQYF	TGTGCCAGCAGCCTCGGGACAGGGAGTGAGACCCAGTACTTC
TRBV5-1	many	TRBJ2-3	15	NA	CASSLGDYTTDTQYF	TGCGCCAGCAGCTTGGGTGACTATACCACAGATACGCAGTATTTT
TRBV20-1	NA	TRBJ2-5	17	TRBD2	CSARGVEREGIRETQYF	TGCAGTGCTAGAGGGGTGGAGCGGGAGGGCATTCGAGAGACCCAGTACTTC
TRBV20-1	few	TRBJ2-7	14	NA	CSARDLGLSYEQYF	TGCAGTGCTAGAGACTTAGGACTTTCCTACGAGCAGTACTTC
TRBV12-3/TRBV12-4	many	TRBJ2-2	12	NA	CASSLGGGELFF	TGTGCCAGCAGTTTAGGAGGCGGGGAGCTGTTTTTT
TRBV7-2	many	TRBJ1-1	14	NA	CASSLEYRVTEAFF	TGTGCCAGCAGCTTAGAGTACAGGGTCACTGAAGCTTTCTTT
TRBV25-1	NA	TRBJ1-5	14	TRBD1	CASSDSDRAEPQHF	TGTGCCAGCAGTGATTCGGACAGGGCGGAGCCCCAGCATTTT
TRBV7-2	NA	TRBJ2-3	14	NA	CASSYPILSDTHYF	TGTGCCAGCAGCTACCCCATTTTGTCGGATACGCACTATTTT
TRBV6-2/TRBV6-3	NA	TRBJ2-3	16	TRBD2	CASRPGGSSGSDTQYF	TGTGCCAGCAGACCAGGCGGCTCTAGCGGGAGTGATACGCAGTATTTT
TRBV20-1	many	TRBJ2-3	11	NA	CSAYLADTQYF	TGCAGTGCTTACTTGGCAGATACGCAGTATTTT
TRBV5-1	NA	TRBJ1-2	14	TRBD1	CASSTGTGANGYTF	TGCGCCAGCAGCACCGGGACAGGGGCTAACGGCTACACCTTC
TRBV24-1	few	TRBJ2-1	15	TRBD2	CATSDSGTTYNEQFF	TGTGCCACCAGTGATTCCGGGACTACCTACAATGAGCAGTTCTTC
TRBV7-2	NA	TRBJ2-2	15	NA	CASSLTAGNTGELFF	TGTGCCAGCAGCTTAACGGCAGGGAACACCGGGGAGCTGTTTTTT
TRBV7-2	few	TRBJ2-3	14	TRBD2	CASRSSGGADTQYF	TGTGCCAGCAGATCAAGCGGGGGGGCAGATACGCAGTATTTT
TRBV12-3/TRBV12-4	many	TRBJ2-2	15	NA	CASSLAPSYAGELFF	TGTGCCAGCAGTCTAGCGCCCAGCTACGCCGGGGAGCTGTTTTTT
TRBV27	few	TRBJ2-3	16	TRBD1	CASSQGQGGLTDTQYF	TGTGCCAGCAGCCAAGGACAGGGGGGCCTCACAGATACGCAGTATTTT
TRBV29-1	many	TRBJ1-4	13	NA	CSALPRDDEKLFF	TGCAGCGCCCTCCCCAGGGATGATGAAAAACTGTTTTTT
TRBV7-9	NA	TRBJ2-3	14	NA	CASSLDWRTDTQYF	TGTGCCAGCAGCTTAGACTGGAGGACAGATACGCAGTATTTT
TRBV5-6	many	TRBJ2-2	16	TRBD1	CASSSGRDSNTGELFF	TGTGCCAGCAGCTCAGGACGGGACAGCAACACCGGGGAGCTGTTTTTT
TRBV11-2	many	TRBJ2-1	17	TRBD2	CASSSTLAGSSYNEQFF	TGTGCCAGCAGCTCAACACTAGCGGGGAGCTCCTACAATGAGCAGTTCTTC
TRBV12-3/TRBV12-4	few	TRBJ2-5	14	TRBD2	CASTPASGQETQYF	TGTGCCAGCACCCCGGCTAGCGGCCAAGAGACCCAGTACTTC
TRBV6-5	NA	TRBJ2-1	15	TRBD1	CASTQTGGSYNEQFF	TGTGCCAGCACACAAACAGGGGGCTCCTACAATGAGCAGTTCTTC
TRBV10-1	few	TRBJ2-1	15	NA	CASSESRAGANEQFF	TGCGCCAGCAGTGAGTCGAGGGCGGGGGCCAATGAGCAGTTCTTC
TRBV5-5	many	TRBJ1-1	15	NA	CASRWTQQLNTEAFF	TGTGCCAGCAGGTGGACCCAACAATTGAACACTGAAGCTTTCTTT